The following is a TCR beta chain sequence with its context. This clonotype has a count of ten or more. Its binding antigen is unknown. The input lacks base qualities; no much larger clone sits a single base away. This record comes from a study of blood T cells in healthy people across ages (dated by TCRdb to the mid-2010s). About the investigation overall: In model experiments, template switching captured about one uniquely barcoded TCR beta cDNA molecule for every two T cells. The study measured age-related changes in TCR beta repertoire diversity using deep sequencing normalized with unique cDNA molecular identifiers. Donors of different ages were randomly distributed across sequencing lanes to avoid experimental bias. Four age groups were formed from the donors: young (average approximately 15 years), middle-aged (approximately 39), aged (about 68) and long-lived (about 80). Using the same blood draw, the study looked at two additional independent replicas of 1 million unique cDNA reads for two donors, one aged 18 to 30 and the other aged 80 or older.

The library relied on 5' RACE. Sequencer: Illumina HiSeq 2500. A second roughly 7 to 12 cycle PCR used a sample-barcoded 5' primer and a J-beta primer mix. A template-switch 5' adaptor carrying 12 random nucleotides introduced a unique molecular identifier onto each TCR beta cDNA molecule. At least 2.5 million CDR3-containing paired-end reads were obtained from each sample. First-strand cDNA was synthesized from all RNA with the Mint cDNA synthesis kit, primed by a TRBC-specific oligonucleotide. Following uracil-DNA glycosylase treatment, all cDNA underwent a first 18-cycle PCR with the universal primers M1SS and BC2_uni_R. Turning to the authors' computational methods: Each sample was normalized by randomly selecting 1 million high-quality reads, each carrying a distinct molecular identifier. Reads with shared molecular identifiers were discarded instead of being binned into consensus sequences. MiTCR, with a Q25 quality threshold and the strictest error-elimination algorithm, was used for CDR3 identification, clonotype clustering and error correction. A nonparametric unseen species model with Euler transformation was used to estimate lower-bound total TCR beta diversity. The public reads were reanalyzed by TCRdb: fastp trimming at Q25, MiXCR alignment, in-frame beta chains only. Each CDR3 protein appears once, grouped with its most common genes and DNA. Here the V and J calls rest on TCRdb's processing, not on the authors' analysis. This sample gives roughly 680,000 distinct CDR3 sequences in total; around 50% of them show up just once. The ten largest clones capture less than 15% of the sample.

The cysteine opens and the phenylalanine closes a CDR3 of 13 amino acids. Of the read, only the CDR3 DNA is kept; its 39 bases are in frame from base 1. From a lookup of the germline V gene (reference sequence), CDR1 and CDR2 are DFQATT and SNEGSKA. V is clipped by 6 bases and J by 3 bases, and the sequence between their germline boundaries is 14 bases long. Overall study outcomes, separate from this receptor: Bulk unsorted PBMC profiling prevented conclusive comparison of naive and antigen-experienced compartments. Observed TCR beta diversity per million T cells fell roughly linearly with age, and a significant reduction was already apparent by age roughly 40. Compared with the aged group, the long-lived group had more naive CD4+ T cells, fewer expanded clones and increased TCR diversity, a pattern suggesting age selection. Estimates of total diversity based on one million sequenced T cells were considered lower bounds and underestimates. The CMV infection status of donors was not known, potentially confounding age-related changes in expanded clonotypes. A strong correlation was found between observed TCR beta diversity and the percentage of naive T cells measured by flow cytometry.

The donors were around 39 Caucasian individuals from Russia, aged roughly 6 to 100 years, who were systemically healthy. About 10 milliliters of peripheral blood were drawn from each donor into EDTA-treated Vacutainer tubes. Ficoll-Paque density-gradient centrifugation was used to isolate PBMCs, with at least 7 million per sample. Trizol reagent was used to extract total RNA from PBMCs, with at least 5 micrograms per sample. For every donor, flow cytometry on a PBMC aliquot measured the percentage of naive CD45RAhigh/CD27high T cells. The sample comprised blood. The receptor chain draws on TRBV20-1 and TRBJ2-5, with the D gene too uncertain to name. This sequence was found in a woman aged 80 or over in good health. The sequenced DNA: TGCAGTGCCAGAAGACTTACCGAAGAGACCCAGTACTTC. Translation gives CSARRLTEETQYF.